The 6 T cell receptor beta chains in this list originate from one sample, sequenced in a study of OX40 agonist ivuxolimab in advanced cancers. Sequencing used immunoSEQ multiplex PCR; TCRdb keeps in-frame clones, though not all of them. The sample holds about 67,000 clones, about 85% seen once. Sequencing was performed on CD4+ or CD8+ T cells sorted from blood, taken in a trial of the OX40 agonist ivuxolimab. Receptors originate from an adult with an advanced solid tumor such as melanoma, head and neck, liver or kidney cancer.

This clone was observed a single time. The rearrangement uses TRBV7-8 and TRBJ1-2; D perhaps matches TRBD1 (5 bases). V lost 4 bases and J 6 bases, leaving 12 bases between the germline ends. CDR3 length equals 13 residues. Germline CDR1 and CDR2: SGHVS and FQNEAQ. The chain's CDR3 is CASSSGTHNGYTF. In DNA form, the CDR3 reads TGTGCCAGCAGCTCTGGGACTCACAATGGCTACACCTTC.

The rearrangement uses TRBV6-1 and TRBJ2-7; possible D gene TRBD2, 6 bases. This CDR3 has 12 amino acids. Germline V gives CDR1 MNHNS, CDR2 SASEGT. The V gene lost 5 bases and the J gene lost 6 bases, with 11 bases spanning the gap. The CDR3, as DNA: TGTGCCAGCAGTCCGCTCGGGGGCGAGCAGTACTTC. It specifies CASSPLGGEQYF.

V and J are TRBV7-2 and TRBJ1-2; TRBD1 might be the D (5 bases). CDR3 length: 14 amino acids. CDR1 is SGHTA, CDR2 FQGNSA, per germline. V shed 5 bases and J shed 4 bases, with 14 bases lying between them. The CDR3 region is CASSQSGGTYGYTF. The CDR3, as DNA: TGTGCCAGCAGCCAATCGGGGGGAACCTATGGCTACACCTTC.

This chain links TRBV5-5 with TRBJ1-5; 8 bases line up with TRBD1. The CDR3 is made up of 16 amino acids. The V gene's germline CDR1 is SGHKS and CDR2 YYEKEE (reference sequence). V was clipped by 1 base and J by 1 base; unmatched bases: 4. This chain's CDR3 is CASSLYGTGSNQPQHF. CDR3 nucleotides: TGTGCCAGCAGCTTGTACGGGACAGGAAGCAATCAGCCCCAGCATTTT.

The chain uses TRBV13 and TRBJ1-1; D remains unclear. The CDR3 sequence is 15 residues long. Trimming removed 4 bases from V and 1 base from J, with 13 bases in between. Germline assignment: CDR1 PRHDT and CDR2 FYEKMQ (reference sequence). CDR3 sequence (DNA): TGTGCCAGCAGCTCTAACGACTTTGGGAACACTGAAGCTTTCTTT. It translates to CASSSNDFGNTEAFF.

The chain carries TRBV19 and TRBJ1-1; 7 nucleotides agree with TRBD1. The CDR3 has 14 residues. Germline values: CDR1 LNHDA, CDR2 SQIVND (reference sequence). V lost 3 bases, J lost 1 base, and 2 bases stayed unmatched. DNA for the CDR3: TGTGCCAGTAGTATTCAGGGGGGGAACACTGAAGCTTTCTTT. Its translation: CASSIQGGNTEAFF.